The 28 T cell receptor beta chains listed next were all sequenced from one sample in a study of blood T cell repertoires in COVID-19. Data came from immunoSEQ multiplex PCR; TCRdb stores just in-frame clones and leaves some out. This sample carries approximately 260,000 clones, 89% of them seen once, and the ten largest clones take roughly 4.8%. The sequencing input was peripheral blood. These receptors were taken from a woman in her 40s who had recovered from COVID-19.

The chain links TRBV10-1 to TRBJ2-2, with D possibly TRBD2 on 6 matching bases. The V and J ends lost 6 bases and 4 bases respectively, with 9 bases between them. This CDR3 is built from 13 residues. CDR1 is WNHNN and CDR2 is SYGVQD in the germline V gene (reference sequence). For the CDR3, the DNA is TGCGCCAGCAGGTCCGGGGGCACCGGGGAGCTGTTTTTT. It translates to CASRSGGTGELFF.

The chain is built from TRBV5-6 and TRBJ1-3; tentatively, D is TRBD1 (6 bases). This CDR3 is built from 17 residues. Germline values: CDR1 SGHDT, CDR2 YYEEEE. V lost 4 bases and J 0 bases, leaving 17 bases between the germline ends. CDR3 loop: CASSPRYRVNSGNTIYF. The CDR3 DNA follows: TGTGCCAGCAGCCCGAGATACAGGGTTAACTCTGGAAACACCATATATTTT.

CDR3 coding DNA: TGTGCCAGCAGCCAAGGGACTAGCGGAGTACTCTCCTACAATGAGCAGTTCTTC. It is translated as CASSQGTSGVLSYNEQFF. This chain joins TRBV14 and TRBJ2-1, with TRBD2 identical over 10 bases. Germline V gene data show CDR1 as SGHDN and CDR2 as FVKESK. CDR3 length: 18 amino acids. V was clipped by 1 base and J by 0 bases; unmatched bases: 6.

The chain combines TRBV6-5 with TRBJ2-5; 13 bases are shared with TRBD2. The CDR3 loop spans 14 amino acids. The germline V gene has CDR1 MNHEY and CDR2 SVGAGI. The junction had 4 bases not matched to a gene; V was cut back by 9 bases and J by 3 bases. This chain's CDR3 is CARWTSGGKETQYF. CDR3 DNA sequence: TGTGCCAGATGGACTAGCGGGGGAAAAGAGACCCAGTACTTC.

The chain joins TRBV10-3 to TRBJ1-1; 7 bases align to TRBD1. This CDR3 comprises 14 residues. The ends lost 6 bases at V and 1 base at J; junction bases unmatched: 5. Germline lookup yields CDR1 ENHRY and CDR2 SYGVKD. The CDR3 region is CAIRAGQRNTEAFF. The CDR3 bases are TGTGCCATCAGGGCGGGACAGAGGAACACTGAAGCTTTCTTT.

The chain is built from TRBV3-1 (or the pseudogene TRBV3-2) and TRBJ1-1, with D perhaps TRBD1 (6 bases). The CDR3 spans 13 residues. Looked up from germline, CDR1 is LGHDT and CDR2 is YNNKEL (reference sequence). Trimming shortened V by 4 bases and J by 8 bases, and 14 bases separated the two germline ends. The CDR3 loop reads CASSPSPDREAFF. Here the CDR3 DNA reads TGTGCCAGCAGCCCTTCACCCGACAGGGAAGCTTTCTTT.

This sequence joins TRBV6-6 and TRBJ1-1; D possibly corresponds to TRBD1 (5 bases). The CDR3 consists of 15 residues. Germline CDR1 MNHNY, CDR2 SVGAGI (reference sequence). V lost 3 bases, J lost 0 bases, and 11 bases lay in between. The CDR3 nucleotides read TGTGCCAGCAGTTATTTGGGGCTCATGAACACTGAAGCTTTCTTT. Translation: CASSYLGLMNTEAFF.

This rearrangement joins TRBV6-1 to TRBJ2-7; 8 bases fit TRBD1. CDR1 and CDR2 from the germline V gene are MNHNS and SASEGT. This CDR3 spans 15 amino acids. The V segment lost 4 bases and the J segment 4 bases; nucleotides outside the gene matches: 9. CDR3 loop: CASSGAGTGEYEQYF. CDR3 DNA: TGTGCCAGCAGTGGAGCCGGGACAGGAGAATACGAGCAGTACTTC.

The chain combines TRBV24-1 with TRBJ2-1, with 7 bases matching TRBD2. This CDR3 is built from 15 residues. Trimming cost V 1 base and J 6 bases; bases outside gene matches: 5. Germline V lookup: CDR1 KGHDR, CDR2 SFDVKD. The CDR3 protein is CATSDFTSDRNEQFF. Here the CDR3 DNA reads TGTGCCACCAGTGATTTTACTAGCGACCGCAATGAGCAGTTCTTC.

This clone was seen more than once but under ten times. The rearrangement uses TRBV6-5 and TRBJ1-6; D is perhaps TRBD1 (5 bases). CDR3 size: 16 residues. The V gene lost 0 bases and the J gene lost 5 bases, with 11 bases spanning the gap. Germline assignment: CDR1 MNHEY and CDR2 SVGAGI. CDR3 nucleotides: TGTGCCAGCAGTTACTCGGGGGGACGGGATAATTCACCCCTCCACTTT. It encodes CASSYSGGRDNSPLHF.

The chain joins TRBV6-5 to TRBJ2-1; D possibly corresponds to TRBD2 (6 bases). This CDR3 comprises 15 residues. Germline-derived CDR1 and CDR2 are MNHEY and SVGAGI. V was trimmed by 0 bases and J by 12 bases, leaving 18 bases between them. This CDR3 is CASSYSRVGGNAQFF. In DNA form, the CDR3 reads TGTGCCAGCAGTTACTCGAGGGTTGGCGGGAACGCGCAGTTCTTC.

This chain links TRBV5-4 with TRBJ2-3; 8 bases are a match to TRBD1. Germline assignment: CDR1 SGHNT and CDR2 YYREEE (reference sequence). The CDR3 consists of 15 residues. V shed 3 bases and J 3 bases; nucleotides not matched to a gene: 6. CDR3 loop: CASSSQGVFTDTQYF. The CDR3 bases are TGTGCCAGCAGCTCACAGGGGGTTTTTACAGATACGCAGTATTTT.

V gene TRBV11-2 combines with J gene TRBJ2-7, with D possibly matching TRBD1 (5 bases). Germline CDR1 SGHAT, CDR2 FQNNGV. The V end was cut by 1 base, the J end by 3 bases, with 7 bases between. CDR3 length: 13 residues. CDR3 residues: CASSLGQIYEQYV. In DNA form, the CDR3 reads TGTGCCAGCAGCTTAGGACAGATCTACGAGCAGTACGTC.

The chain recombines TRBV5-1 with TRBJ2-2, with 7 bases identical to TRBD1. The ends lost 3 bases at V and 1 base at J; junction bases unmatched: 9. CDR1 is SGHRS and CDR2 is YFSETQ in the germline V gene. The CDR3 has 17 amino acids. The CDR3 spells CASSWGPGQQNTGELFF. The CDR3 DNA reads TGCGCCAGCAGCTGGGGTCCGGGACAGCAGAACACCGGGGAGCTGTTTTTT.

The rearrangement joins TRBV2 to TRBJ1-4; TRBD1 matches at 7 bases. The germline V gene has CDR1 SNHLY and CDR2 FYNNEI. V shed 5 bases and J 5 bases; nucleotides not matched to a gene: 8. The CDR3 totals 15 residues. CDR3 nucleotide sequence: TGTGCCAGCAGTACGGACAGGATATCCAATGAAAAACTGTTTTTT. Translated, it gives CASSTDRISNEKLFF. The variable domain in full, with the rest retrieved from reference TRBV2 and TRBJ1-4, is EPEVTQTPSHQVTQMGQEVILRCVPISNHLYFYWYRQILGQKVEFLVSFYNNEISEKSEIFDDQFSVERPDGSNFTLKIRSTKLEDSAMYFCASSTDRISNEKLFFGSGTQLSVL.

The chain uses TRBV18 and TRBJ2-5, with 9 bases lining up with TRBD1. Germline values: CDR1 KGHSH, CDR2 LQKENI. The trim removed 6 bases at V and 2 bases at J, leaving 4 bases unmatched. The CDR3 is 14 amino acids. CDR3 in DNA: TGTGCCAGCTCCCAGACAGGGGGACAAGAGACCCAGTACTTC. Translated, it gives CASSQTGGQETQYF.

In this sample, this clone turned up once. The chain uses TRBV5-1 and TRBJ2-7, with D possibly TRBD2 on 7 matching bases. Deletions cut 0 bases from V and 0 bases from J, with 10 bases between. Per the germline V gene, CDR1 is SGHRS and CDR2 is YFSETQ. This CDR3 is 15 amino acids long. The CDR3 nucleotides read TGCGCCAGCAGCTTGGCGGCGGGGGCCTCCTACGAGCAGTACTTC. Its translation: CASSLAAGASYEQYF.

This clone was recorded once. The chain carries TRBV6-5 and TRBJ2-3; 8 bases map to TRBD1. Germline V gene data show CDR1 as MNHEY and CDR2 as SVGAGI. CDR3 length: 14 residues. Trimming cost V 6 bases and J 5 bases; bases outside gene matches: 7. Here the CDR3 DNA reads TGTGCCAGCAGCCCAGACAGGGGCCGAGATACGCAGTATTTT. This encodes CASSPDRGRDTQYF.

The chain recombines TRBV19 with TRBJ1-1; TRBD1 might be the D (5 bases). CDR1 is LNHDA, CDR2 SQIVND, per germline (reference sequence). V was pared by 5 bases and J by 6 bases, with 13 bases between. The CDR3 sequence is 13 residues long. CDR3 sequence reads: CASSSTGVAEAFF. The CDR3 DNA sequence: TGTGCCAGTAGTTCCACGGGGGTTGCTGAAGCTTTCTTT. Full variable domain (missing parts from reference TRBV19 and TRBJ1-1): DGGITQSPKYLFRKEGQNVTLSCEQNLNHDAMYWYRQDPGQGLRLIYYSQIVNDFQKGDIAEGYSVSREKKESFPLTVTSAQKNPTAFYLCASSSTGVAEAFFGQGTRLTVV.

This clone was recorded a few times. The gene calls are TRBV5-5 and TRBJ2-4, with D tentatively TRBD2 (5 bases). The CDR3 loop spans 15 amino acids. The germline gives CDR1 SGHKS, CDR2 YYEKEE (reference sequence). The ends were cut back, 4 bases at V and 0 bases at J, with 11 bases in the middle. The CDR3 protein is CASSTTGLAKNIQYF. DNA of the CDR3: TGTGCCAGCAGCACGACCGGACTAGCCAAAAACATTCAGTACTTC. The whole variable domain, filled in from reference TRBV5-5 and TRBJ2-4, reads DAGVTQSPTHLIKTRGQQVTLRCSPISGHKSVSWYQQVLGQGPQFIFQYYEKEERGRGNFPDRFSARQFPNYSSELNVNALLLGDSALYLCASSTTGLAKNIQYFGAGTRLSVL.

The J gene is TRBJ1-2, the V gene TRBV5-1; a weak D match, TRBD1 (6 bases). V was cut by 0 bases and J by 8 bases, with 14 bases left in between. This CDR3 has 14 amino acids. Germline CDR1 SGHRS, CDR2 YFSETQ. DNA of the CDR3: TGCGCCAGCAGCTTGGACGGCAGGGGATGGGGCTACACCTTC. The encoded protein is CASSLDGRGWGYTF.

The rearrangement links TRBV2 to TRBJ1-5, with TRBD1 matching 7 bases. The V segment lost 7 bases and the J segment 2 bases; nucleotides outside the gene matches: 8. The CDR3 extends over 15 amino acids. CDR1 SNHLY and CDR2 FYNNEI come from the germline V gene. The CDR3 sequence is CASKGAWRGNQPQHF. The CDR3 DNA reads as TGTGCCAGCAAGGGGGCCTGGCGGGGCAATCAGCCCCAGCATTTT.

The genes are TRBV28 and TRBJ1-3, with 7 positions matching TRBD1. The CDR3 is 11 residues long. J was trimmed by 9 bases and V by 7 bases; bases with no gene match: 3. In germline, CDR1 is MDHEN, CDR2 SYDVKM. CDR3: CASIDRVTIYF. The CDR3 bases are TGTGCCAGCATCGACAGGGTCACCATATATTTT.

The chain links TRBV12-3 or TRBV12-4 to TRBJ2-5; 8 bases align to TRBD1. This CDR3 is built from 13 residues. J lost 2 bases, V lost 4 bases, and 0 bases had no gene match. CDR3: CASSYRGQETQYF. CDR3 DNA: TGTGCCAGCAGTTACAGGGGGCAAGAGACCCAGTACTTC.

This clone appeared a single time. This rearrangement joins TRBV29-1 to TRBJ2-1; perhaps TRBD2 as D (6 bases). Trimming left V 6 bases short and J 3 bases short, with 9 bases between. The CDR3 covers 12 residues. Germline CDR1 is SQVTM and CDR2 is ANQGSEA. The CDR3 loop reads CSVGSGYNEQFF. CDR3 nucleotide sequence: TGCAGCGTCGGTAGCGGCTACAATGAGCAGTTCTTC.

This chain joins TRBV6-2 or TRBV6-3 and TRBJ2-5, with a tentative D call TRBD2 (6 bases). Germline-derived CDR1 and CDR2 are MNHEY and SVGEGT. V lost 4 bases, J lost 5 bases, and 14 bases lay in between. This CDR3 spans 14 amino acids. In nucleotides, the CDR3 is TGTGCCAGCAGTTCAAAGACGGGGGAGGAGACCCAGTACTTC. It is translated as CASSSKTGEETQYF.

V and J are TRBV6-1 and TRBJ2-1; maybe TRBD2 (6 bases). CDR3 length: 14 residues. Between the trimmed V and J ends, which lost 2 bases and 6 bases, there was a span of 11 bases. Germline-derived CDR1 and CDR2 are MNHNS and SASEGT. CDR3 in DNA: TGTGCCAGCAGTGAAAGGACTATTCTCAATGAGCAGTTCTTC. Its protein is CASSERTILNEQFF.

This chain uses TRBV5-1 with TRBJ1-2; 12 bases match TRBD1. This CDR3 spans 15 amino acids. V shed 1 base and J 7 bases; nucleotides not matched to a gene: 5. Germline V CDR1 and CDR2: SGHRS, YFSETQ. For the CDR3, the DNA is TGCGCCAGCAGCTTGAGGGACAGGGGGCTATCTGGCTACACCTTC. It is translated as CASSLRDRGLSGYTF.